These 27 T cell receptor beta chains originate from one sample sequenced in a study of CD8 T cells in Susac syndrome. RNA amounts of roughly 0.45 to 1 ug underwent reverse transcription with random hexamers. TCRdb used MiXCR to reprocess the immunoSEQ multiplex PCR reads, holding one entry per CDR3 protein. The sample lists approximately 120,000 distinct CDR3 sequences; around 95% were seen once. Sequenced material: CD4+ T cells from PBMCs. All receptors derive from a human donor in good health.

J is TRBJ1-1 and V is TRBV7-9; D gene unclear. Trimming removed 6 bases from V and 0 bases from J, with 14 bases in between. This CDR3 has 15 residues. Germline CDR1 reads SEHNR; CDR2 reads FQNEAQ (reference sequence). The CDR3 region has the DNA TGTGCCAGCAGGGATCCATTGGGGATGAACACTGAAGCTTTCTTT. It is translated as CASRDPLGMNTEAFF.

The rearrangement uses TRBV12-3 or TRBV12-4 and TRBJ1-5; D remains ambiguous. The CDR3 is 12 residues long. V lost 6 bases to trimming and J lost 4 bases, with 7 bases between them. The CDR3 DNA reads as TGTGCCAGCAGCGCCTTGAATCAGCCCCAGCATTTT. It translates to CASSALNQPQHF.

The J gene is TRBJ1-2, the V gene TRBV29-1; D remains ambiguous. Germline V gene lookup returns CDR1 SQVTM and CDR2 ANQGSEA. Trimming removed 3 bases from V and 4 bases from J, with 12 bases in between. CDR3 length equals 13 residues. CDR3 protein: CSVEGGLGYGYTF. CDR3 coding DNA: TGCAGCGTTGAGGGAGGGCTGGGCTATGGCTACACCTTC.

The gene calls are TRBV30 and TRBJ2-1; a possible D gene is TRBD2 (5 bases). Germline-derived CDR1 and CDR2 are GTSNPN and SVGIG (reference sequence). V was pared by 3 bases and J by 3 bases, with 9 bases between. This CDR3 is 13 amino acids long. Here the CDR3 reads CAWSGGNYNEQFF. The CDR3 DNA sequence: TGTGCCTGGAGCGGAGGAAACTACAATGAGCAGTTCTTC.

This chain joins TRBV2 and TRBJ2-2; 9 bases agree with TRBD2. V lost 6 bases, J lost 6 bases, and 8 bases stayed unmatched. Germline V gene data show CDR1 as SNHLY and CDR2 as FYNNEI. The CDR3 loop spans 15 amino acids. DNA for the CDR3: TGTGCCAGCAGAGGGACTAGCAAGGGGGCCGGGGAGCTGTTTTTT. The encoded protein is CASRGTSKGAGELFF.

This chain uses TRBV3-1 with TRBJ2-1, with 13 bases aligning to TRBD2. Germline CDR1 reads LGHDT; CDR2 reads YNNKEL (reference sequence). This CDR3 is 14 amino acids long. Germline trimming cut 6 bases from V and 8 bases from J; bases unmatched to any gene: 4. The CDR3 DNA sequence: TGTGCCAGCAGAACTAGCGGGAGGGCGTATGAGCAGTTCTTC. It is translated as CASRTSGRAYEQFF.

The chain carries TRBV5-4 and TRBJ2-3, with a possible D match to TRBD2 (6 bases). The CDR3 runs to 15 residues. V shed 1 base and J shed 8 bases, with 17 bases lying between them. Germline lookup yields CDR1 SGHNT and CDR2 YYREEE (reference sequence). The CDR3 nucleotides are TGTGCCAGCAGCTTGCCCCAGGAGGGGCCTGGTACGCAGTATTTT. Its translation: CASSLPQEGPGTQYF.

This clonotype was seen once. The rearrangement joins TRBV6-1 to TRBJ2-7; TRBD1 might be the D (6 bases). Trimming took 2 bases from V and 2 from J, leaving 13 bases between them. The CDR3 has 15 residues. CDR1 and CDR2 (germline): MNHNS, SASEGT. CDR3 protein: CASSEPGTSTYEQYF. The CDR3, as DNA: TGTGCCAGCAGTGAACCTGGGACAAGCACCTACGAGCAGTACTTC.

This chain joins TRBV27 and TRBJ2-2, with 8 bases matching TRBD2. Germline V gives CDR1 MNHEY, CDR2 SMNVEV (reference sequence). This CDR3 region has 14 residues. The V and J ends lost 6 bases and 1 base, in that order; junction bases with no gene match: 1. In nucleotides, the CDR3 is TGTGCCAGCAGGACTAGCGTGAACACCGGGGAGCTGTTTTTT. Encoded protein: CASRTSVNTGELFF.

CDR3 in DNA: TGTGCCAGCAGCTCGAGGGGCTCCTCCTACGAGCAGTACTTC. Amino acids: CASSSRGSSYEQYF. The chain combines TRBV7-9 with TRBJ2-7, with D possibly being TRBD1 or TRBD2 (5 bases each). Germline V gives CDR1 SEHNR, CDR2 FQNEAQ (reference sequence). Trimming removed 4 bases from V and 0 bases from J, with 10 bases in between. The CDR3 sequence is 14 residues long.

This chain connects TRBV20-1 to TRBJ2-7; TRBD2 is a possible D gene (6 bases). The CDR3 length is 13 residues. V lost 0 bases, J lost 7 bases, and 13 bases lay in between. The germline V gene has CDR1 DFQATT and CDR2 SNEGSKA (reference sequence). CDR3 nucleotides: TGCAGTGCTAGAGAGCCCCGGGGGATTGAGCAGTACTTC. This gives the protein CSAREPRGIEQYF.

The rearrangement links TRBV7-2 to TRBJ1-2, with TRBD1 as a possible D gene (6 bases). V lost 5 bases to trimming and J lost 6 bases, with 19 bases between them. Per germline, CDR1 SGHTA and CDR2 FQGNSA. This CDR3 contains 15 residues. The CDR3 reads CASSGGGSAPDGYTF. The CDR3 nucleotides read TGTGCCAGCAGCGGGGGCGGATCCGCCCCGGATGGCTACACCTTC.

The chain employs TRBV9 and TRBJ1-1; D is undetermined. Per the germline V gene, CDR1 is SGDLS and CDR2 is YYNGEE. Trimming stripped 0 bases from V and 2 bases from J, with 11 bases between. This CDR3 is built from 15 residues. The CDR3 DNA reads TGTGCCAGCAGCGTAGAAGGGAGGCTAAACACTGAAGCTTTCTTT. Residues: CASSVEGRLNTEAFF.

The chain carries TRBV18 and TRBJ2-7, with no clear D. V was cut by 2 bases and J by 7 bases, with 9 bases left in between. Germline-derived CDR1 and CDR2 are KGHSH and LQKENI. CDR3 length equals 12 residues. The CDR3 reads CASSPSPREQYF. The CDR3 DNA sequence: TGTGCCAGCTCACCATCGCCCCGGGAGCAGTACTTC. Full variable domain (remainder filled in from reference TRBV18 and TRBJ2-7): NAGVMQNPRHLVRRRGQEARLRCSPMKGHSHVYWYRQLPEEGLKFMVYLQKENIIDESGMPKERFSAEFPKEGPSILRIQQVVRGDSAAYFCASSPSPREQYFGPGTRLTVT.

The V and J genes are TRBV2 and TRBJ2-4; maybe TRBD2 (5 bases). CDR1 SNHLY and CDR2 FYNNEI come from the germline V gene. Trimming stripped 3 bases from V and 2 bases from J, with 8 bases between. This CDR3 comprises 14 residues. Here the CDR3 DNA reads TGTGCCAGCAGTGAGCCTAGCTCCAAAAACATTCAGTACTTC. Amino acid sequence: CASSEPSSKNIQYF. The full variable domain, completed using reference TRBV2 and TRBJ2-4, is EPEVTQTPSHQVTQMGQEVILRCVPISNHLYFYWYRQILGQKVEFLVSFYNNEISEKSEIFDDQFSVERPDGSNFTLKIRSTKLEDSAMYFCASSEPSSKNIQYFGAGTRLSVL.

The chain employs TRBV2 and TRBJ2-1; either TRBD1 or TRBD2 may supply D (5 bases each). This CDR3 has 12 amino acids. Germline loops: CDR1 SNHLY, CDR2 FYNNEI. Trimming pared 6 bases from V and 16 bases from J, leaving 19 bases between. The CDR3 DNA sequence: TGTGCCAGCAGAGCGGATTTAAAGGGACCCTTCTTC. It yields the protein CASRADLKGPFF.

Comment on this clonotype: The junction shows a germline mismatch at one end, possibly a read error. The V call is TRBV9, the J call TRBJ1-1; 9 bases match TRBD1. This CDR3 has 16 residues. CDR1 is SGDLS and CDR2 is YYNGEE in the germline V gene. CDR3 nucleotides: TGTGCCAGCAGCGTAGCTGGGACAGGGCGGAACACTGAAGTTTTCTTT. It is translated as CASSVAGTGRNTEVFF.

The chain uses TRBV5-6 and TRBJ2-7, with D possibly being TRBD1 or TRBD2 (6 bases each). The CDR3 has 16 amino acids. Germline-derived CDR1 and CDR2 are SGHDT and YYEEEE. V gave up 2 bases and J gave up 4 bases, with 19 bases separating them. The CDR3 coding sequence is TGTGCCAGCAGCTTATTCGGGACACGGGGAGGTTACGAGCAGTACTTC. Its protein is CASSLFGTRGGYEQYF.

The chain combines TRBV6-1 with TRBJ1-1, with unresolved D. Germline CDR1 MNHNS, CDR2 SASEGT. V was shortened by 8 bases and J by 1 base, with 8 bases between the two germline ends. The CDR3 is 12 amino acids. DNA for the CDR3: TGTGCCAGCGCACAAACGAACACTGAAGCTTTCTTT. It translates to CASAQTNTEAFF.

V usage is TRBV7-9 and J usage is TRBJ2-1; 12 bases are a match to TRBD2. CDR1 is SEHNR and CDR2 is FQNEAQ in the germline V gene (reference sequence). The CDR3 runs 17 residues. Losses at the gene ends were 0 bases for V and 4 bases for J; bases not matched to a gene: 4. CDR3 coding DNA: TGTGCCAGCAGCTTAGCTCGGACTAGCGGGAATTACAATGAGCAGTTCTTC. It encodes CASSLARTSGNYNEQFF.

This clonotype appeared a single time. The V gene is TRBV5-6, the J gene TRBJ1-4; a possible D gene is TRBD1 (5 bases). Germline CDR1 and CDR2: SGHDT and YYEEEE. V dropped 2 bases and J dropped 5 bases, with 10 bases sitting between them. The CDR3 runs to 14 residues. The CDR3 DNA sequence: TGTGCCAGCAGCTTCCAGGGTACGAATGAAAAACTGTTTTTT. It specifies CASSFQGTNEKLFF.

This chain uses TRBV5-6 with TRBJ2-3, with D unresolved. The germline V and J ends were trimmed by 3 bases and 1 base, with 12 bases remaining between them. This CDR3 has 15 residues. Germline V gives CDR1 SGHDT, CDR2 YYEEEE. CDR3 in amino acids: CASSSGVVGTDTQYF. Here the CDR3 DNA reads TGTGCCAGCAGCTCCGGTGTCGTTGGCACAGATACGCAGTATTTT.

The DNA of the CDR3 is TGCAGCGTTGAAGAACAGGCCCGCAATGAGCAGTTCTTC. Amino acid sequence: CSVEEQARNEQFF. The chain is built from TRBV29-1 and TRBJ2-1; tentative D call: TRBD1 (5 bases). Trimming cost V 0 bases and J 6 bases, with 9 bases left between them. Per germline, CDR1 SQVTM and CDR2 ANQGSEA. The CDR3 covers 13 residues.

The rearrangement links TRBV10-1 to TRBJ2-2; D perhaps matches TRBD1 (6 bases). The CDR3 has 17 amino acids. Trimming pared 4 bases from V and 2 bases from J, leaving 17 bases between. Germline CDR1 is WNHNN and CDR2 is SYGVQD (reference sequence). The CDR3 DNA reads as TGCGCCAGCAGTGGGTCTTCTCGGGACACCAACACCGGGGAGCTGTTTTTT. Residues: CASSGSSRDTNTGELFF.

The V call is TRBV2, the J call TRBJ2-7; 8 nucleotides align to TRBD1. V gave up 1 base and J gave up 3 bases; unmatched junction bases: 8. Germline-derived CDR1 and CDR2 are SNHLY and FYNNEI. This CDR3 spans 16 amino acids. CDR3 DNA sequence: TGTGCCAGCAGTGAAGGTGTTTGGACAGGGAACTACGAGCAGTACTTC. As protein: CASSEGVWTGNYEQYF.

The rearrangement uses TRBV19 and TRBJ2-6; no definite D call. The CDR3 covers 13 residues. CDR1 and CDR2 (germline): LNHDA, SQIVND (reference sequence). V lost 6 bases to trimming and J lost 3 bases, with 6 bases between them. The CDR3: CASSPDGANVLTF. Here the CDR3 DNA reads TGTGCCAGTAGCCCAGATGGGGCCAACGTCCTGACTTTC.

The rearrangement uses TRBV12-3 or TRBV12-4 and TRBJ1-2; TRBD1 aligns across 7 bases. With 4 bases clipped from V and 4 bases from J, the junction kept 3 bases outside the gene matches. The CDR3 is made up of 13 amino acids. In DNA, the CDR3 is TGTGCCAGCAGTTGGGACAGTGGCTATGGCTACACCTTC. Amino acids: CASSWDSGYGYTF.